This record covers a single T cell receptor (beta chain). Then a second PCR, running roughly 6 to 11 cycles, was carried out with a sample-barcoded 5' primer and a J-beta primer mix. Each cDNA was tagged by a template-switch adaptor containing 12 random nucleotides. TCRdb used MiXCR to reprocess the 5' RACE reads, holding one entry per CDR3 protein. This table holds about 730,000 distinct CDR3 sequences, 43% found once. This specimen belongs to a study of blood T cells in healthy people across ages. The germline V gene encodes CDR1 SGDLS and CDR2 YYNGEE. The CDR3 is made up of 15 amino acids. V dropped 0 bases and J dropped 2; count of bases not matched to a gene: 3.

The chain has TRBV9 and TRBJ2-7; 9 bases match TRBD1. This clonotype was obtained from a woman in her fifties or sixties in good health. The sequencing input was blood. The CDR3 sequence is CASSVANRGPYEQYF. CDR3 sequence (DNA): TGTGCCAGCAGCGTAGCTAACAGGGGGCCCTACGAGCAGTACTTC.